These 31 T cell receptor beta chains originate from one sample sequenced in a study of CD8+ T cells in alopecia areata. The sequencing template was cDNA reverse transcribed from extracted RNA. Repertoires were generated with immunoSEQ multiplex PCR, while TCRdb's copy carries only in-frame clones and drops some. Altogether about 120,000 clones were found in the sample, and no singletons occur. Specimen: lesional skin. The origin of the receptors is a C3H/HeJ mouse with alopecia areata. The mice in this strain carry MHC haplotype H2-k.

This clone showed up just a few times. Here the gene names and germline are mouse. Partial CDR3 DNA: TGCACCTGCAGTGCGGAACCAGATGCT. The encoded protein is CTCSAEPDA. The full CDR3 is CTCSAEPDAEQFF. The rearrangement joins TRBV1 to TRBJ2-1; D is undetermined. The read halts 4 residues ahead of the CDR3 end, with the missing end drawn from the germline J gene. Germline lookup yields CDR1 NSQYPW and CDR2 LRSPGD (reference sequence). The CDR3 length is 13 residues. Trimming pared 3 bases from V and 5 bases from J, leaving 8 bases between.

This clone was recorded a few times. The germline and genes are mouse ones. The DNA ends 4 residues before the CDR3 does, and the rest of the CDR3 is filled in from the germline J gene. V gene TRBV13-3 combines with J gene TRBJ2-5, with 10 bases fitting TRBD1. This CDR3 spans 16 amino acids. Germline CDR1 reads NNHDY; CDR2 reads SYVADS. The CDR3 is CASSDGDRGRGDTQYF. The CDR3 DNA, read in part, is TGTGCCAGCAGTGATGGAGACAGGGGGCGCGGGGAC.

This clone was seen a few times. Any gene name here is a mouse gene name. The read comes to an end 4 residues before the CDR3 does, leaving the germline J gene to fill in the end. The chain uses TRBV1 and TRBJ2-2, with 8 positions matching TRBD1. J lost 3 bases, V lost 3 bases, and 9 bases had no gene match. Germline V gene sequence: CDR1 NSQYPW, CDR2 LRSPGD (reference sequence). This CDR3 has 17 amino acids. CDR3 DNA (partial): TGCACCTGCAGTGCGAGGGCCAGGGGGCAGGACACCGGG. Its protein product is CTCSARARGQDTG. The CDR3 reads in full as CTCSARARGQDTGQLYF. The full variable domain, with the rest looked up from reference TRBV1 and TRBJ2-2, is VTLLEQNPRWRLVPRGQAVNLRCILKNSQYPWMSWYQQDLQKQLQWLFTLRSPGDKEVKSLPGADYLATRVTDTELRLQVANMSQGRTLYCTCSARARGQDTGQLYFGEGSKLTVL.

This clone showed up just a few times. Mouse gene names and germline throughout. The CDR3 DNA, read in part, is TGTGCCAGCAGTCGGGACAAGAGGAAAAACTATGCT. Its protein is CASSRDKRKNYA. The full CDR3 is CASSRDKRKNYAEQFF. J is TRBJ2-1 and V is TRBV13-3; D is perhaps TRBD1 (6 bases). Sequencing ends 4 residues short of the CDR3 end; the germline J gene provides the rest. Germline V gene sequence: CDR1 NNHDY, CDR2 SYVADS. The CDR3 runs 16 residues. Trimming removed 4 bases from V and 1 base from J, with 15 bases in between.

This clone was seen only a few times. These gene names are mouse names. CDR3 DNA (partial): TGTGCCAGCAGTGATGGGCGGGACACCAACGAA. This translates into CASSDGRDTNE. The full CDR3 sequence reads CASSDGRDTNERLFF. The chain carries TRBV13-3 and TRBJ1-4; D is perhaps TRBD1 (6 bases). The read is 4 residues too short to cover the CDR3 end, so that end is filled in from the germline J gene. With 0 bases removed from V and 3 bases from J, the gap between germline ends came to 9 bases. CDR1 NNHDY and CDR2 SYVADS come from the germline V gene. The CDR3 extends over 15 amino acids.

About this clone: Gene names and germline refer to mouse. The read comes to an end 4 residues before the CDR3 does, leaving the germline J gene to fill in the end. The chain recombines TRBV13-1 with TRBJ1-2; no clear D gene. Deletions cut 0 bases from V and 0 bases from J, with 9 bases between. The CDR3 contains 15 residues. Germline values: CDR1 NSHNY, CDR2 SYGAGN. The covered CDR3 bases are TGTGCCAGCAGTGATGAAACAAATGCAAACTCC. Translated: CASSDETNANS. In full, the CDR3 is CASSDETNANSDYTF.

To note about this clone: Genes and germline are mouse. Read coverage stops 4 residues before the CDR3 terminus; the germline J gene supplies the remainder. This sequence joins TRBV19 and TRBJ1-1, with TRBD1 matching over 9 bases. CDR3 size: 15 residues. Germline CDR1 FNHDT, CDR2 SITEND (reference sequence). The DNA read from the CDR3 is TGTGCCAGCAGTATAACCGGGACAGGGAGGACA. It is translated as CASSITGTGRT. The full CDR3 protein is CASSITGTGRTEVFF.

Worth noting for this clone: Here the gene names and germline are mouse. The CDR3 end lies 4 residues beyond the end of the read and is filled in from the germline J gene. The chain has TRBV1 and TRBJ2-3; TRBD1 matches 8 bases. The CDR3 extends over 15 amino acids. Unmatched junction bases numbered 2, after V lost 0 bases and J lost 3 bases. Per the germline V gene, CDR1 is NSQYPW and CDR2 is LRSPGD (reference sequence). The CDR3 loop is CTCSAERDRAETLYF. The sequenced CDR3 bases are TGCACCTGCAGTGCAGAAAGGGACAGGGCAGAA.

This clone was detected ten times or more. At residue 12, the TCRdb protein departs from the DNA translation, so the protein shown here was derived from the DNA itself. Gene labels here are mouse ones. The CDR3 end is not reached by the read, which stops 3 residues before it; the germline J gene fills it in. This sequence joins TRBV13-3 and TRBJ1-6, with 8 bases lining up with TRBD1. TRBJ1-6 is recorded as an ORF, its role being uncertain. Germline V CDR1 and CDR2: NNHDY, SYVADS. After removal of 3 bases from V and 6 bases from J, the junction contained 5 bases not matched to a gene. This CDR3 is built from 15 residues. The part of the CDR3 DNA that was read is TGTGCCAGCAGTGGGACAGGGCCCCCTAATTCGCCC. It translates to CASSGTGPPNSP. The entire CDR3 is CASSGTGPPNSPLYF.

This clone was observed a few times. Gene names follow the mouse nomenclature. The CDR3 protein is CTCSGTGAQNTLYF. The DNA read from the CDR3 is TGCACCTGCAGTGGGACTGGGGCACAAAAC. The chain combines TRBV1 with TRBJ2-4, with TRBD2 identical over 9 bases. The CDR3 end falls 4 residues outside the read, so it is completed with the germline J gene. CDR3 length equals 14 residues. Germline CDR1 is NSQYPW and CDR2 is LRSPGD (reference sequence). The V segment lost 4 bases and the J segment 3 bases; nucleotides outside the gene matches: 2.

For this clone: Any gene name here is a mouse gene name. The read is 4 residues too short to cover the CDR3 end, so that end is filled in from the germline J gene. The J gene is TRBJ2-3, the V gene TRBV13-3; 13 nucleotides align to TRBD2. This CDR3 has 16 residues. After removal of 5 bases from V and 3 bases from J, the junction contained 6 bases not matched to a gene. Per germline, CDR1 NNHDY and CDR2 SYVADS. The DNA read from the CDR3 is TGTGCCAGCAGACGGACTGGGGGGGCGCCGGCAGAA. As protein: CASRRTGGAPAE. The entire CDR3 sequence reads CASRRTGGAPAETLYF.

Concerning this clone: The listed genes are named as in mouse. The CDR3 protein is CASSEGAGVNQDTQYF. CDR3 DNA (partial): TGTGCCAGCAGTGAAGGAGCAGGGGTTAACCAAGAC. The rearrangement links TRBV13-1 to TRBJ2-5; D may be TRBD1 (6 bases). The observed sequence ends 4 residues before the CDR3 terminus, with the missing tail filled in from the germline J gene. Trimming pared 2 bases from V and 0 bases from J, leaving 13 bases between. Germline V gene data show CDR1 as NSHNY and CDR2 as SYGAGN. The CDR3 runs to 16 residues.

On this clone itself: Here the gene names and germline are mouse. From the germline J gene comes the end of the CDR3, since the read stops 4 residues before it. The V gene is TRBV17, the J gene TRBJ2-3; 10 bases line up with TRBD2. V gave up 0 bases and J gave up 1 base; unmatched junction bases: 1. The CDR3 loop spans 16 amino acids. Looked up from germline, CDR1 is MNHDT and CDR2 is YYDKIL. The CDR3 spells CASSREGTGGAETLYF. The CDR3 bases that were read are TGTGCTAGCAGTAGAGAGGGGACTGGGGGTGCAGAA.

As concerns this clone: Genes and germline come from the mouse. The DNA ends 4 residues before the CDR3 does, and the rest of the CDR3 is filled in from the germline J gene. The gene calls are TRBV1 and TRBJ2-3; TRBD2 might be the D (5 bases). Germline lookup yields CDR1 NSQYPW and CDR2 LRSPGD (reference sequence). V lost 0 bases and J lost 2, with 12 bases in between. There are 16 residues in the CDR3. The part of the CDR3 DNA that was read is TGCACCTGCAGTGCAGATCGCTGGGCTGATGCAGAA. Its protein is CTCSADRWADAE. The CDR3 in full is CTCSADRWADAETLYF.

Details on this clone: The gene names given are mouse names. The sequenced fragment ends 4 residues before the CDR3 boundary, so the rest is inferred from the germline J gene. The chain uses TRBV13-2 and TRBJ2-1; 12 bases match TRBD2. V shed 0 bases, J shed 2 bases, and the junction held 3 bases outside the gene matches. CDR3 length equals 17 residues. CDR1 and CDR2 (germline): NNHNN, SYGAGS (reference sequence). The covered CDR3 bases are TGTGCCAGCGGTGATGCGAGGGACTGGGGGGACTATGCT. As protein: CASGDARDWGDYA. The whole CDR3 protein is CASGDARDWGDYAEQFF.

Of note for this clone: These gene names are mouse names. The CDR3 end falls 4 residues outside the read, so it is completed with the germline J gene. The chain has TRBV13-3 and TRBJ2-4, with D maybe TRBD2 (5 bases). Germline CDR1 reads NNHDY; CDR2 reads SYVADS. The CDR3 spans 13 residues. Trimming shortened V by 6 bases and J by 0 bases, and 8 bases separated the two germline ends. The part of the CDR3 DNA that was read is TGTGCCAGCACTGGGTCTAGTCAAAAC. Translation gives CASTGSSQN. The complete CDR3 reads CASTGSSQNTLYF.

This clone was picked up many times. Mouse gene names and germline throughout. The CDR3 end falls 4 residues outside the read, so it is completed with the germline J gene. V and J are TRBV13-3 and TRBJ2-5; D uncertain. Germline loops: CDR1 NNHDY, CDR2 SYVADS. V was clipped by 5 bases and J by 0 bases, with 7 bases between them. The CDR3 totals 13 residues. The sequenced CDR3 bases are TGTGCCAGCAGGACGACAAACCAAGAC. Amino acid sequence: CASRTTNQD. The CDR3 reads in full as CASRTTNQDTQYF.

This clone was detected only a few times. Germline and genes: mouse. The CDR3 sequence is CTCSADGQGAREVFF. CDR3 bases read: TGCACCTGCAGTGCAGATGGACAGGGGGCGAGA. The chain joins TRBV1 to TRBJ1-1, with 11 bases fitting TRBD1. The DNA ends 4 residues before the CDR3 does, and the rest of the CDR3 is filled in from the germline J gene. In germline, CDR1 is NSQYPW, CDR2 LRSPGD (reference sequence). This CDR3 is built from 15 residues.

Note on this clone: Each gene name is a mouse one. The read falls 4 residues short of the CDR3 end, and the missing part is taken from the germline J gene. The rearrangement joins TRBV1 to TRBJ2-1; 8 bases are shared with TRBD2. CDR1 NSQYPW and CDR2 LRSPGD come from the germline V gene (reference sequence). V lost 3 bases, J lost 3 bases, and 4 bases stayed unmatched. The CDR3 has 15 residues. The sequenced part of the CDR3 DNA is TGCACCTGCAGTGCGCTACTGGGGGCCTATGCT. This translates into CTCSALLGAYA. The full CDR3 sequence reads CTCSALLGAYAEQFF.

A note on this clone: Mouse germline and gene names are used. The read is 4 residues too short to cover the CDR3 end, so that end is filled in from the germline J gene. Other DNA sequences in the sample encode the same CDR3. The chain links TRBV13-3 to TRBJ2-7; 7 bases align to TRBD1. The J segment lost 1 base and the V segment lost 5 bases, leaving 3 bases of the junction unmatched. Germline CDR1 and CDR2: NNHDY and SYVADS. The CDR3 is made up of 13 amino acids. The CDR3 region is CASSGGQSYEQYF. The DNA read from the CDR3 is TGTGCCAGCAGCGGGGGACAGTCCTAT.

In this sample, this clone turned up a few times. Here the gene names and germline are mouse. The sequence runs out 4 residues before the end of the CDR3; the remainder is reconstructed from the germline J gene. J is TRBJ2-1 and V is TRBV5; no clear D. Trimming stripped 1 base from V and 0 bases from J, with 7 bases between. The CDR3 sequence is 15 residues long. Germline V gene sequence: CDR1 LGHNA, CDR2 YNLKQL (reference sequence). CDR3 DNA (partial): TGTGCCAGCAGCCAAGGGGGATATAACTATGCT. Its translation: CASSQGGYNYA. The complete CDR3 protein is CASSQGGYNYAEQFF.

This clone was counted between two and nine times. Mouse germline and gene names are used. The read ends 4 residues shy of where the CDR3 ends; the end is completed using the germline J gene. The chain couples TRBV13-3 to TRBJ1-1, with TRBD1 identical over 9 bases. Germline V gene sequence: CDR1 NNHDY, CDR2 SYVADS. J gave up 4 bases and V 4 bases, and 5 bases lay outside the gene matches. The CDR3 spans 14 residues. CDR3 DNA, as far as it was read: TGTGCCAGCAGTTACAGGGGGCCCGGCACA. This translates into CASSYRGPGT. The whole CDR3 protein is CASSYRGPGTEVFF.

This clone appeared a few times. Gene names are mouse gene names. Coverage ceases 4 residues before the CDR3 finishes, and the germline J gene fills in the end. This sequence joins TRBV13-3 and TRBJ2-3; 9 nucleotides line up with TRBD2. Per germline, CDR1 NNHDY and CDR2 SYVADS. The CDR3 consists of 16 residues. Trimming cost V 2 bases and J 1 base; bases outside gene matches: 5. The sequenced CDR3 bases are TGTGCCAGCAGTGAAGGTGGGGGGGCCGGTGCAGAA. This sequence encodes CASSEGGGAGAE. The full CDR3 sequence reads CASSEGGGAGAETLYF.

Notes on this clone: Gene names follow the mouse nomenclature. Coverage ceases 4 residues before the CDR3 finishes, and the germline J gene fills in the end. The chain has TRBV13-3 and TRBJ2-5; D gene uncertain. CDR1 and CDR2 from the germline V gene are NNHDY and SYVADS. This CDR3 is 15 amino acids long. V dropped 1 base and J dropped 3 bases, with 12 bases sitting between them. The part of the CDR3 DNA that was read is TGTGCCAGCAGTGATCGAACAGCCCCTCAAGAC. This translates into CASSDRTAPQD. The entire CDR3 is CASSDRTAPQDTQYF.

Remarks on this clone: Gene names and germline match the mouse. The sequenced fragment ends 4 residues before the CDR3 boundary, so the rest is inferred from the germline J gene. This chain joins TRBV13-3 and TRBJ2-7, with TRBD2 identical over 10 bases. With V trimmed by 0 bases and J by 1 base, 4 bases remained unmatched. Germline values: CDR1 NNHDY, CDR2 SYVADS. The CDR3 has 16 residues. The sequenced part of the CDR3 DNA is TGTGCCAGCAGTGATGCCTGGGGGGGCGCTTCCTAT. Its translation: CASSDAWGGASY. The whole CDR3 sequence reads CASSDAWGGASYEQYF.

This clone was seen at least ten times. Gene names refer to mouse genes. The sequence runs out 4 residues before the end of the CDR3; the remainder is reconstructed from the germline J gene. The chain links TRBV13-3 to TRBJ2-1; D possibly corresponds to TRBD1 (6 bases). This CDR3 has 12 amino acids. Germline CDR1 NNHDY, CDR2 SYVADS. The CDR3 loop is CASRYRVAEQFF. Partial CDR3 DNA: TGTGCCAGCAGATACAGGGTCGCT.

As to this clone: The genes and germline here are from mouse. The read falls 4 residues short of the CDR3 end, and the missing part is taken from the germline J gene. The chain links TRBV13-3 to TRBJ2-4, with TRBD2 matching over 14 bases. This CDR3 contains 18 residues. The germline CDR1 and CDR2 sequences are NNHDY and SYVADS. The V and J ends lost 4 bases and 1 base, in that order; junction bases with no gene match: 8. The CDR3 protein is CASSPGLGGRDGQNTLYF. The sequenced part of the CDR3 DNA is TGTGCCAGCAGTCCGGGACTGGGGGGGCGCGATGGTCAAAAC.

Of note for this clone: The protein in this entry is translated from the DNA; at residue 11 it differs from the protein listed in TCRdb. The gene symbols are mouse symbols. With the read ending 3 residues before the CDR3 end, the germline J gene is used to fill in that end. The rearrangement links TRBV13-3 to TRBJ1-6; the match to TRBD1 covers 8 bases. TRBJ1-6 is an open reading frame whose function is uncertain. CDR1 is NNHDY and CDR2 is SYVADS in the germline V gene. This CDR3 is built from 14 residues. Trimming cost V 7 bases and J 0 bases; bases outside gene matches: 0. The part of the CDR3 DNA that was read is TGTGCCAGCCAGGGGGCTTCCTATAATTCGCCC. Amino acids: CASQGASYNSP. The whole CDR3 is CASQGASYNSPLYF.

In its sample, this clone was seen a few times. The genes are named according to mouse. Read data end 4 residues before the CDR3 end; the end is taken from the germline J gene. The V and J genes are TRBV13-3 and TRBJ1-1, with 9 bases matching TRBD1. The CDR3 totals 14 residues. CDR1 is NNHDY, CDR2 SYVADS, per germline. The part of the CDR3 DNA that was read is TGTGCCAGCAGTGATGCAGGGACAGGGAGA. Translation: CASSDAGTGR. The full-length CDR3 reads as CASSDAGTGREVFF.

A note on this clone: The genes and germline here are from mouse. From the germline J gene comes the end of the CDR3, since the read stops 4 residues before it. V and J are TRBV17 and TRBJ2-5, with TRBD2 as a possible D gene (7 bases). The CDR3 runs 14 residues. Germline-derived CDR1 and CDR2 are MNHDT and YYDKIL. The CDR3 spells CASSSVGGEDTQYF. CDR3 DNA, as far as it was read: TGTGCTAGCAGTAGTGTGGGGGGCGAAGAC.

This clone was seen a few times. Germline and genes: mouse. Read coverage stops 4 residues before the CDR3 terminus; the germline J gene supplies the remainder. The rearrangement links TRBV17 to TRBJ2-1; TRBD2 aligns across 11 bases. This CDR3 is built from 15 residues. Germline V gene lookup returns CDR1 MNHDT and CDR2 YYDKIL. The V segment lost 6 bases and the J segment 6 bases; nucleotides outside the gene matches: 7. The covered CDR3 bases are TGTGCTAGCAGCTCCGGGACTGGGGGTCTTGCT. This encodes CASSSGTGGLA. Given in full, the CDR3 is CASSSGTGGLAEQFF.